This T cell receptor (beta chain) was identified in a study of shared clonotypes between healthy human individuals. The study separated CD4+ cells into CD45RA+ naive and CD45RA-negative memory subsets. Libraries were prepared by immunoSEQ multiplex PCR; TCRdb keeps only in-frame clonotypes and omits some of them. Here the sample spans millions of clones, approximately 90% being singletons. This receptor was identified in a man between 18 and 35 years old in good health. Sequenced: naive CD4+ T cells sorted from blood. Noted subset: CD45RA+ positively selected.

CDR3 protein: CAISESPPLNTEAFF. The CDR3 nucleotides read TGTGCCATCAGTGAGTCCCCTCCTTTGAACACTGAAGCTTTCTTT. V usage is TRBV10-3 and J usage is TRBJ1-1; no clear D. The CDR3 contains 15 residues. V shed 0 bases and J shed 0 bases, with 8 bases lying between them. Looked up from germline, CDR1 is ENHRY and CDR2 is SYGVKD.